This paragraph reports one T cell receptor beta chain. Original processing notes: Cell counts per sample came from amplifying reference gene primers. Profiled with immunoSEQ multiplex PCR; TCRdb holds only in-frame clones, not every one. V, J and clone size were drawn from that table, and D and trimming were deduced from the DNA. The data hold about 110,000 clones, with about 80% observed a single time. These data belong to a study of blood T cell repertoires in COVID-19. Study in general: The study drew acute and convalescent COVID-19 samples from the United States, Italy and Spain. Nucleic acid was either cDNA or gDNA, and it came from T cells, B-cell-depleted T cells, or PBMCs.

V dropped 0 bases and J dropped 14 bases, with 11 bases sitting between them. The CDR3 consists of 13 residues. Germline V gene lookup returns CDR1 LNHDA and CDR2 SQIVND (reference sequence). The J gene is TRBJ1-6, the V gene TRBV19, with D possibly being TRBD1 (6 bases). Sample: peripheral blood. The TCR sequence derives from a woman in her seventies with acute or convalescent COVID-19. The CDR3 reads CASSIDLTGTLHF. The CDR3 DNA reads TGTGCCAGTAGTATAGACCTCACAGGGACCCTCCACTTT.